The 3 T cell receptor beta chains below were found in one sample sequenced in a study of persistence of HIV-infected CD4 T cells. Nonspecific anti-CD3/anti-CD28 bead stimulation represents the broad CD4+ T cell repertoire. Sorting of responding CD4+ T cells relied on upregulated CD40 ligand together with CD69. The libraries were made with immunoSEQ version 4 in survey mode. The repertoire was sequenced with immunoSEQ multiplex PCR; TCRdb's copy has only in-frame clones and lacks some. Of 45,000 or so clones in the sample, approximately 90% were seen once. Their target antigens are unknown. Sequences were derived from CD4+ T cells sorted from PBMCs after roughly 17-hour stimulation, sampled from a patient who received antiretroviral therapy. These receptors originate from an adult woman with HIV who was CMV-seropositive.

V gene TRBV28 combines with J gene TRBJ2-2; possible D gene TRBD2, 6 bases. The CDR3 is made up of 14 amino acids. Between the trimmed V and J ends, which lost 6 bases and 6 bases, there was a span of 14 bases. Germline CDR1 and CDR2: MDHEN and SYDVKM. In nucleotides, the CDR3 is TGTGCCAGCAGCTCGAGGCGCGGGGCCGGGGAGCTGTTTTTT. Its protein is CASSSRRGAGELFF.

V usage is TRBV4-1 and J usage is TRBJ2-2; the D gene is possibly TRBD2 (6 bases). Trimming removed 0 bases from V and 15 bases from J, with 11 bases in between. Germline assignment: CDR1 MGHRA and CDR2 YSYEKL. The CDR3 is made up of 12 amino acids. CDR3: CASSQDGGLLFF. The DNA for the CDR3 is TGCGCCAGCAGCCAAGATGGAGGGCTGTTGTTTTTT.

This clone occurred once. The DNA of the CDR3 is TGTGCCAGCAGTTTAGTCGGGACAGGGTACCGGGACACTGAAGCTTTCTTT. Protein sequence: CASSLVGTGYRDTEAFF. The chain has TRBV28 and TRBJ1-1; TRBD1 agrees at 9 bases. CDR3 length: 17 amino acids. The V segment lost 2 bases and the J segment 3 bases; nucleotides outside the gene matches: 10. Germline V gives CDR1 MDHEN, CDR2 SYDVKM.